The 6 T cell receptor beta chains below were found in one sample sequenced in a study of post-analysis software for immune sequencing data. Researchers reported that TCR beta cDNA libraries carried unique molecular identifiers. Each CDR3 protein gets one entry after TCRdb re-called the PCR reads with MiXCR. The sample lists 750,000 to 900,000 distinct CDR3 sequences; about 45% were seen once. Whole-study results and caveats: TRBV5-6, TRBV5-1 and TRBV20-1 were among several TRBV segments more frequent in patients than controls.

Their recognized antigens are unknown. The specimen sequenced was blood. The receptor set was obtained from a girl under 18 with multiple sclerosis.

This clonotype has only a few counts. The genes are TRBV12-3 or TRBV12-4 and TRBJ1-5; unclear D gene. CDR3 size: 14 residues. V dropped 3 bases and J dropped 12 bases, with 18 bases sitting between them. As DNA, the CDR3 is TGTGCCAGCAGTTTTGGTCCCTCTGTAGTGGGCCAGCATTTT. It specifies CASSFGPSVVGQHF.

Turning to this clonotype: One junction end does not reproduce the germline sequence, and a read error may be involved. CDR3 nucleotide sequence: TGTGCCGGCAGTTTAGGGGGGACTAGCGGCGATGAGCAGTTCTTC. It is translated as CAGSLGGTSGDEQFF. V and J are TRBV28 and TRBJ2-1, with 11 bases matching TRBD2. From germline, CDR1 is MDHEN and CDR2 SYDVKM. The CDR3 has 15 residues. Using reference TRBV28 and TRBJ2-1 for the parts outside the CDR3, the full variable domain is DVKVTQSSRYLVKRTGEKVFLECVQDMDHENMFWYRQDPGLGLRLIYFSYDVKMKEKGDIPEGYSVSREKKERFSLILESASTNQTSMYLCAGSLGGTSGDEQFFGPGTRLTVL.

This rearrangement joins TRBV9 to TRBJ2-1, with 9 bases aligning to TRBD2. The CDR3 runs to 18 residues. Germline CDR1 and CDR2: SGDLS and YYNGEE. V lost 4 bases to trimming and J lost 0 bases; unmatched junction nucleotides: 11. The CDR3 sequence is CASSMTKRGVGSYNEQFF. The DNA for the CDR3 is TGTGCCAGCAGCATGACTAAGCGGGGGGTCGGCTCCTACAATGAGCAGTTCTTC.

V usage is TRBV7-8 and J usage is TRBJ2-7, with TRBD1 matching over 7 bases. J gave up 2 bases and V 5 bases, and 12 bases lay outside the gene matches. The CDR3 extends over 16 amino acids. Germline CDR1 SGHVS, CDR2 FQNEAQ. The CDR3 nucleotides read TGTGCCAGCAGCCCGATGATTGGGACAGAGACCTACGAGCAGTACTTC. Residues: CASSPMIGTETYEQYF.

This chain connects TRBV7-2 to TRBJ2-3; 12 bases match TRBD2. The CDR3 has 17 residues. Germline lookup yields CDR1 SGHTA and CDR2 FQGNSA. J was trimmed by 4 bases and V by 2 bases; bases with no gene match: 7. In nucleotides, the CDR3 is TGTGCCAGCAGCTTAAATCCTAGCGGGGGGGGAGCAGATACGCAGTATTTT. Protein sequence: CASSLNPSGGGADTQYF. Variable domain in full (rest from reference TRBV7-2 and TRBJ2-3): GAGVSQSPSNKVTEKGKDVELRCDPISGHTALYWYRQSLGQGLEFLIYFQGNSAPDKSGLPSDRFSAERTGGSVSTLTIQRTQQEDSAVYLCASSLNPSGGGADTQYFGPGTRLTVL.

The chain combines TRBV20-1 with TRBJ2-7, with a tentative D call TRBD2 (5 bases). This CDR3 region has 15 residues. The germline V gene has CDR1 DFQATT and CDR2 SNEGSKA (reference sequence). Deletions cut 2 bases from V and 1 base from J, with 15 bases between. The CDR3 protein is CSARPPGKRSYEQYF. CDR3 in DNA: TGCAGTGCTAGACCCCCGGGCAAGCGGTCCTACGAGCAGTACTTC.